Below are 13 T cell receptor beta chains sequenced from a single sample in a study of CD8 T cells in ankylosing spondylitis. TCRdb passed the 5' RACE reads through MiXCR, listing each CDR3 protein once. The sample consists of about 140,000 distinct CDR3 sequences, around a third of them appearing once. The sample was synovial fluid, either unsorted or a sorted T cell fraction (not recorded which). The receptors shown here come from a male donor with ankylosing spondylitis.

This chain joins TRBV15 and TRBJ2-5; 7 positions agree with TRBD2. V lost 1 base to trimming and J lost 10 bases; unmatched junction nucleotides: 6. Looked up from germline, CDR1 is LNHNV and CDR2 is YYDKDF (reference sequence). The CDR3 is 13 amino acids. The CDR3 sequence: CATSRVQRGVQYF. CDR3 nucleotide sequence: TGTGCCACCAGCAGAGTCCAGCGGGGAGTCCAGTACTTC.

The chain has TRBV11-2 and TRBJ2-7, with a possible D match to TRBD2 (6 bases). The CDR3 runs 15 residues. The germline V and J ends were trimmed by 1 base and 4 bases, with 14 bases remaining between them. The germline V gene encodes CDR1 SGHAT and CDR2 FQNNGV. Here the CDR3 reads CASSLGVLGGYEQYF. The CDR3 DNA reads TGTGCCAGCAGCTTAGGGGTCCTCGGAGGGTACGAGCAGTACTTC. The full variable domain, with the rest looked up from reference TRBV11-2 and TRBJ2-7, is EAGVAQSPRYKIIEKRQSVAFWCNPISGHATLYWYQQILGQGPKLLIQFQNNGVVDDSQLPKDRFSAERLKGVDSTLKIQPAKLEDSAVYLCASSLGVLGGYEQYFGPGTRLTVT.

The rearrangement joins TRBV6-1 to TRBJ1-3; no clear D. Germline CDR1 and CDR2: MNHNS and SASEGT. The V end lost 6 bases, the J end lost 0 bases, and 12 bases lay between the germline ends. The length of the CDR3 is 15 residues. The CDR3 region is CASRAGAYSGNTIYF. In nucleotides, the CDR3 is TGTGCCAGCAGGGCGGGAGCTTACTCTGGAAACACCATATATTTT.

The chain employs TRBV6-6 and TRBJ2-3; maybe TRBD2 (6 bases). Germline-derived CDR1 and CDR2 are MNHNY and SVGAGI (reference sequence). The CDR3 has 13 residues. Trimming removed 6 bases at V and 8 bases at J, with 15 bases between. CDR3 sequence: CASSNGAGSTQYF. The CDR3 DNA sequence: TGTGCCAGCAGCAACGGGGCGGGGTCTACGCAGTATTTT.

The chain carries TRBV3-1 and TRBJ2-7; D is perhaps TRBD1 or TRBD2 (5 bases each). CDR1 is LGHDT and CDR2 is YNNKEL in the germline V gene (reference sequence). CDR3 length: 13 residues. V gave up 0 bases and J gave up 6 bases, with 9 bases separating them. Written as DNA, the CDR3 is TGTGCCAGCAGCCAAGATATGAGGGGCGAGCAGTACTTC. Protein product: CASSQDMRGEQYF.

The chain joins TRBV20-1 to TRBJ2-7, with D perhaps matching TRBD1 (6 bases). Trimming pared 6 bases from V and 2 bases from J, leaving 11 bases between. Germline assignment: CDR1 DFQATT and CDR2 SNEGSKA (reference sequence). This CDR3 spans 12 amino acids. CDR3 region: CSATTGTYEQYF. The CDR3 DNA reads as TGCAGTGCAACGACAGGAACCTACGAGCAGTACTTC.

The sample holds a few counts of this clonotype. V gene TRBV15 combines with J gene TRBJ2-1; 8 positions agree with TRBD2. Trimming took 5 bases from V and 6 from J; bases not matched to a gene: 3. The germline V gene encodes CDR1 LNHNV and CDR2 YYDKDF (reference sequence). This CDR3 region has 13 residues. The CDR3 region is CATSGAGANEQFF. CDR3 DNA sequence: TGTGCCACCAGCGGAGCGGGAGCCAATGAGCAGTTCTTC.

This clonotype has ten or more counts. The DNA for the CDR3 is TGTGCCAGCAGCGACACAGGGGGCATATTCTCCTACGAGCAGTACTTC. Amino acids: CASSDTGGIFSYEQYF. The chain carries TRBV9 and TRBJ2-7, with 9 nucleotides matching TRBD1. The CDR3 loop spans 16 amino acids. The germline gives CDR1 SGDLS, CDR2 YYNGEE. The V and J ends lost 3 bases and 0 bases, in that order; junction bases with no gene match: 7.

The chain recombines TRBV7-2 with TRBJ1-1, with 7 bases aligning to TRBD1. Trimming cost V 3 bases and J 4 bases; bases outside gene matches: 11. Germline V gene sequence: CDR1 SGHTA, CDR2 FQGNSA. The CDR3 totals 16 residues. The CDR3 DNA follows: TGTGCCAGCAGCTTTCCCCCCTCAGGGGGGAGCACTGAAGCTTTCTTT. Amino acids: CASSFPPSGGSTEAFF.

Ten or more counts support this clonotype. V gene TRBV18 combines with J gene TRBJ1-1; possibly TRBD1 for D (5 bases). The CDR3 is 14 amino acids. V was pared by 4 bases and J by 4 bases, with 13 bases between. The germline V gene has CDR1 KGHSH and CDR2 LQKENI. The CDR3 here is CASSHRDGGTEAFF. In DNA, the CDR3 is TGTGCCAGCTCACACCGGGATGGGGGCACTGAAGCTTTCTTT.

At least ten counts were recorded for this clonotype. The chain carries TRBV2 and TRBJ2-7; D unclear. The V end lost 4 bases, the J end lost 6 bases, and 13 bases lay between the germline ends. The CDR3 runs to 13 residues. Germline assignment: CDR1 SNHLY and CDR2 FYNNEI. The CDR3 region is CASSVEVWGEQYF. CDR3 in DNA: TGTGCCAGCAGTGTAGAGGTTTGGGGCGAGCAGTACTTC.

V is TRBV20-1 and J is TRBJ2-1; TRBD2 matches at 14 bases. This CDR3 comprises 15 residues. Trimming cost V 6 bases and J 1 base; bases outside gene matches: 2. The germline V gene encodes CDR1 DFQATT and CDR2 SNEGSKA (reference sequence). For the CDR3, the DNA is TGCAGTGCGACTAGCGGGGGGGTTTCCTACAATGAGCAGTTCTTC. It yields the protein CSATSGGVSYNEQFF.

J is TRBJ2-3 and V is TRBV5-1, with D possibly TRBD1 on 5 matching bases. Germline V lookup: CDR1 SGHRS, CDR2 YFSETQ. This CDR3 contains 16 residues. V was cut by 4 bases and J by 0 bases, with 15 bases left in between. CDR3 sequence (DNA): TGCGCCAGCAGCCTGGACAACAGAGGTAGCACAGATACGCAGTATTTT. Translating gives CASSLDNRGSTDTQYF.